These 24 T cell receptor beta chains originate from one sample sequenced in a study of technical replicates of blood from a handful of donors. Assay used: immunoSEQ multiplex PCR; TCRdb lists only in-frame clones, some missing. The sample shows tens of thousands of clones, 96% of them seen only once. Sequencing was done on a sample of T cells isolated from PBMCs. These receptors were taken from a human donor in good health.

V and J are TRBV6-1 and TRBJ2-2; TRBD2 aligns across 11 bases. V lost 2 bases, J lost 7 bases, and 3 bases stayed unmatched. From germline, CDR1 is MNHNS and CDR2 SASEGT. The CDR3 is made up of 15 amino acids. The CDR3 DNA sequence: TGTGCCAGCAGTGAAACTAGCGGGAGTAACGGGGAGCTGTTTTTT. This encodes CASSETSGSNGELFF.

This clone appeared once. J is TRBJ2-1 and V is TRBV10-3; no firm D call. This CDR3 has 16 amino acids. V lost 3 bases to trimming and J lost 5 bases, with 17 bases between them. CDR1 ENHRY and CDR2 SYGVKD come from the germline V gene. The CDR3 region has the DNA TGTGCCATCAGTGACGAGTCATACGGTAAAGACAATGAGCAGTTCTTC. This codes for CAISDESYGKDNEQFF.

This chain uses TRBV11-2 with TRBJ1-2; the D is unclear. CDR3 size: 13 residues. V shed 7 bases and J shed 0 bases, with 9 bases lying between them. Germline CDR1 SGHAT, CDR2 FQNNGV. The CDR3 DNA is TGTGCCAGCACGGGAGCGCCTAACTATGGCTACACCTTC. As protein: CASTGAPNYGYTF.

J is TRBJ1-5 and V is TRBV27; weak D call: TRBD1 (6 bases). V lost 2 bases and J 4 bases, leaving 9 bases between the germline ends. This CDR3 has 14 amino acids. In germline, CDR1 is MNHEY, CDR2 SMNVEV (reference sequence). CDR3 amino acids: CASSLTGTNQPQHF. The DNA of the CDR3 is TGTGCCAGCAGTTTAACAGGGACGAATCAGCCCCAGCATTTT.

The CDR3 sequence is CASSELWEFEQYF. The CDR3 DNA sequence: TGTGCCAGCAGTGAATTATGGGAGTTCGAGCAGTACTTC. V usage is TRBV2 and J usage is TRBJ2-7, with D perhaps matching TRBD2 (5 bases). This CDR3 spans 13 amino acids. CDR1 is SNHLY and CDR2 is FYNNEI in the germline V gene. Trimming stripped 2 bases from V and 6 bases from J, with 11 bases between.

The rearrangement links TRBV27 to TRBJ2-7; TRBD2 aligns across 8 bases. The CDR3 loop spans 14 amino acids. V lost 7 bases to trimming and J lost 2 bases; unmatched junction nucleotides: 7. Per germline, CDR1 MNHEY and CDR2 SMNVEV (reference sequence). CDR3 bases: TGTGCCAGCAAAAGCGGGGGAACCACCTACGAGCAGTACTTC. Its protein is CASKSGGTTYEQYF.

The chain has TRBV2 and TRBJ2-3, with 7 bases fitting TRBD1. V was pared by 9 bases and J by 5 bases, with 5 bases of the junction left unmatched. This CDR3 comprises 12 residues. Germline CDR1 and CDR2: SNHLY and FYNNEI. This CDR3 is CASLPGGDTQYF. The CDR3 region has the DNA TGTGCCAGTCTACCAGGGGGAGATACGCAGTATTTT.

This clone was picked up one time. The CDR3 coding sequence is TGTGCCAGCAGCCAAGATACTTGGCAGGATACTAATGAAAAACTGTTTTTT. This gives the protein CASSQDTWQDTNEKLFF. The chain couples TRBV4-2 to TRBJ1-4; D gene uncertain. The CDR3 runs 17 residues. V lost 0 bases and J 2 bases, leaving 13 bases between the germline ends. In germline, CDR1 is LGHNA, CDR2 YNFKEQ.

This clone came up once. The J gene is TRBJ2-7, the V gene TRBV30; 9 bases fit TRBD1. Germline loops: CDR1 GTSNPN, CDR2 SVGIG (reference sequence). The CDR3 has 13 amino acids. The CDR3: CAGTTGGSYEQYF. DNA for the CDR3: TGTGCGGGCACGACAGGGGGCTCCTACGAGCAGTACTTC.

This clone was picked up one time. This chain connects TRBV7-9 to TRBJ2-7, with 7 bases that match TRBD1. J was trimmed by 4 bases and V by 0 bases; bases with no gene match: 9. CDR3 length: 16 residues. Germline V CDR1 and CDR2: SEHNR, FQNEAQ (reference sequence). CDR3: CASSLAGNRGGYEQYF. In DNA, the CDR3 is TGTGCCAGCAGCTTAGCGGGCAACAGGGGCGGGTACGAGCAGTACTTC.

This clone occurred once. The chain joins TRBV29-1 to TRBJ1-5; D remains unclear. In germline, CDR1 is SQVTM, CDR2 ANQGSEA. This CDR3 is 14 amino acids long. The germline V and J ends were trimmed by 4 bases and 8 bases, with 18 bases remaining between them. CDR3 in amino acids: CSVGNHAMGEPQHF. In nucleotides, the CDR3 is TGCAGCGTTGGTAACCACGCAATGGGAGAGCCCCAGCATTTT.

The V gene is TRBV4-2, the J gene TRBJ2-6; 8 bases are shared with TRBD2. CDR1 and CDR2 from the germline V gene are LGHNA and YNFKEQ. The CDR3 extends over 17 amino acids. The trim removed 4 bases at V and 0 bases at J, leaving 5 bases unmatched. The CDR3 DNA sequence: TGTGCCAGCAGCCGCCGGGGGGGACTCTCTGGGGCCAACGTCCTGACTTTC. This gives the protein CASSRRGGLSGANVLTF.

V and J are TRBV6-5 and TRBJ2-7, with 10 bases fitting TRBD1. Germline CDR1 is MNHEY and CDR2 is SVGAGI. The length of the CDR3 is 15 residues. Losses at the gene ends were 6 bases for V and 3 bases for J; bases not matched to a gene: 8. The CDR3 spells CASRGPGQGSYEQYF. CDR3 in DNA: TGTGCCAGCAGGGGGCCGGGACAGGGGAGCTACGAGCAGTACTTC.

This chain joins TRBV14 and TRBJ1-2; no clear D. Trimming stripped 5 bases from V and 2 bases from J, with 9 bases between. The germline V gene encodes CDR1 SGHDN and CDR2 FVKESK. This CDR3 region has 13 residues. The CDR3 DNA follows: TGTGCCAGCAGCGAAACAGCAAACTATGGCTACACCTTC. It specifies CASSETANYGYTF.

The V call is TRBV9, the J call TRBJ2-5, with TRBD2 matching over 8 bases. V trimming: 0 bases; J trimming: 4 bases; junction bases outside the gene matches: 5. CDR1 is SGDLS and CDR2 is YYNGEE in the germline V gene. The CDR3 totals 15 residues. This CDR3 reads CASSVDGRAPETQYF. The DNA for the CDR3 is TGTGCCAGCAGCGTAGACGGGAGGGCTCCAGAGACCCAGTACTTC.

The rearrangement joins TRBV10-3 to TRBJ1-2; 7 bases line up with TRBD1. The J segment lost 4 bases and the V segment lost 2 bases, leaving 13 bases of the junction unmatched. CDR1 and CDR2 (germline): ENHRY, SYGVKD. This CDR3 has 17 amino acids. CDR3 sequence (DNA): TGTGCCATCAGTGAGAAGGACAGGCAGGGGATAGGCTATGGCTACACCTTC. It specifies CAISEKDRQGIGYGYTF.

The CDR3 loop reads CASSFSGSGTDTQYF. The CDR3 DNA reads as TGCGCCAGCAGCTTTAGCGGGAGCGGTACAGATACGCAGTATTTT. The chain has TRBV5-1 and TRBJ2-3; 9 positions agree with TRBD2. Germline V lookup: CDR1 SGHRS, CDR2 YFSETQ. V was pared by 2 bases and J by 3 bases, with 4 bases of the junction left unmatched. The CDR3 is 15 amino acids.

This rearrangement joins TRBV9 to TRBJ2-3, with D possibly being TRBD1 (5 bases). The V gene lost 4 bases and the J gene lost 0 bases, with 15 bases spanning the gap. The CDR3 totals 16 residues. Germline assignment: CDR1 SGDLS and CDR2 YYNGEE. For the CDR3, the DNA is TGTGCCAGCAGCACCCGTACAGGTACTAGCACAGATACGCAGTATTTT. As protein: CASSTRTGTSTDTQYF.

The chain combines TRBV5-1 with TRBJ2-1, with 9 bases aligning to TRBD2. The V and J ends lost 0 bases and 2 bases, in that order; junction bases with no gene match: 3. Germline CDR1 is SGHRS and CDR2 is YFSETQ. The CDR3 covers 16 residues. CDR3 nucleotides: TGCGCCAGCAGCTTGGGAAGCGGGGGGCCCTACAATGAGCAGTTCTTC. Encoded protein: CASSLGSGGPYNEQFF.

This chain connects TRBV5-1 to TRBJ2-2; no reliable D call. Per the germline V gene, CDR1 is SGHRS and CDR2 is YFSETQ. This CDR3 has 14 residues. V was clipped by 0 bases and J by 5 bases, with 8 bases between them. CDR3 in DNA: TGCGCCAGCAGCTTGGTCACGAGGACCGGGGAGCTGTTTTTT. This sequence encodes CASSLVTRTGELFF.

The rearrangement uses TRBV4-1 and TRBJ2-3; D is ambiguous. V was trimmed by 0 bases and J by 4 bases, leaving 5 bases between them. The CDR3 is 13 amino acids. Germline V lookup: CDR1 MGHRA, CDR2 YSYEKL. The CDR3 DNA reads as TGCGCCAGCAGCCAAGATTCCGCAGATACGCAGTATTTT. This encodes CASSQDSADTQYF.

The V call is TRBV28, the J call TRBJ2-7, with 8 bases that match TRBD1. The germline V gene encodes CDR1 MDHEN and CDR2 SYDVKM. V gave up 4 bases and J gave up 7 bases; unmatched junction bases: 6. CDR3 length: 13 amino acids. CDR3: CASSSLDREEQYF. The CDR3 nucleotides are TGTGCCAGCAGTTCCCTGGACAGGGAAGAGCAGTACTTC.

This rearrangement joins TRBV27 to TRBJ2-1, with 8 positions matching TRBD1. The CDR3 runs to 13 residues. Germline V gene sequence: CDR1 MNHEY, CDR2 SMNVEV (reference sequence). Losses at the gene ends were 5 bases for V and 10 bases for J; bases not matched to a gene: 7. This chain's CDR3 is CASSEGQEEEQFF. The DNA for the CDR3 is TGTGCCAGCAGTGAGGGACAGGAGGAGGAGCAGTTCTTC.

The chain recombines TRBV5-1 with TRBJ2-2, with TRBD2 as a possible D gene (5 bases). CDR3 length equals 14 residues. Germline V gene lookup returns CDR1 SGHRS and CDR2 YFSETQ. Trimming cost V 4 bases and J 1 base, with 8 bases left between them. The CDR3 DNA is TGCGCCAGCAGCCCGGCGGGGAACACCGGGGAGCTGTTTTTT. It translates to CASSPAGNTGELFF.